What follows describes a single T cell receptor (beta chain). Its antigen is unknown. This specimen comes from a study of identical twins. Each donor (without exception) was a healthy Caucasian. From the 5' RACE reads, TCRdb called clonotypes with MiXCR, one entry per CDR3 protein. The sample includes around 1.7 million distinct CDR3 sequences, around 33% seen only once; the top ten take more than 0.25%. Germline CDR1 DFQATT, CDR2 SNEGSKA (reference sequence). The CDR3 contains 13 residues. Study results and caveats: Models underestimated how often monozygotic twins shared out-of-frame TCR alpha.

The receptor was isolated from a newborn girl in good health. This chain links TRBV20-1 with TRBJ2-1; D possibly matches TRBD1 or TRBD2 (5 bases each). Specimen: cord blood. The CDR3 region is CSPGAPGDDEQFF. Written as DNA, the CDR3 is TGCAGCCCTGGGGCCCCCGGGGACGATGAGCAGTTCTTC.